Listed below are T cell receptor beta chains from one sample, sequenced in a study of cytomegalovirus exposure and HLA in healthy donors. Assay used: immunoSEQ multiplex PCR; TCRdb lists only in-frame clones, some missing. The table records under 200,000 clones, about 90% of them present only once. Sample: PBMCs. The source of these receptors is a woman in her late teens or twenties in good health and CMV-seropositive. CDR3s include the opening cysteine and the closing phenylalanine or tryptophan. A D gene is named only where the DNA matches it firmly. Not every row has a clone size; where given, it reads once, few, many or a size class.

size	length	D	J	V	DNA	CDR3
.	12	.	TRBJ2-3	TRBV2	TGTGCCAGCAGTAGAGACAGAGGTACGCAGTATTTT	CASSRDRGTQYF
.	14	.	TRBJ1-4	TRBV7-9	TGTGCCAGCAGCTTGGACACCGGGGGGGAAAAACTGTTTTTT	CASSLDTGGEKLFF
once	13	.	TRBJ1-2	TRBV7-9	TGTGCCAGCAGCCTGGGACACACGGCTGGCTACACCTTC	CASSLGHTAGYTF
.	14	TRBD2	TRBJ2-1	TRBV7-9	TGTGCCAGCAGCCCCGCCGCTTCTAGCGGTGAGCAGTTCTTC	CASSPAASSGEQFF
.	14	.	TRBJ1-5	TRBV7-9	TGTGCCAGCAGCCCCTCAGCGTTCAATCAGCCCCAGCATTTT	CASSPSAFNQPQHF
.	14	TRBD1	TRBJ1-1	TRBV9	TGTGCCAGCAACCCGACAGGGATGGACACTGAAGCTTTCTTT	CASNPTGMDTEAFF
.	17	.	TRBJ2-6	TRBV4-2	TGTGCCAGCAGCCCCGCACGCGGGGCGACGGGGGCCAACGTCCTGACTTTC	CASSPARGATGANVLTF
.	18	TRBD2	TRBJ2-3	TRBV4-2	TGTGCCAGCAGCCAAGCCGGACTAGCGGGAATTGTAGTGGATACGCAGTATTTT	CASSQAGLAGIVVDTQYF
.	15	.	TRBJ1-1	TRBV5-4	TGTGCCAGCAGCTTGCCAGGCAGCATGAACACTGAAGCTTTCTTT	CASSLPGSMNTEAFF
.	15	TRBD2	TRBJ2-5	TRBV4-1	TGCGCCAGCAGCCGCGCGGGGGGCTCACAAGAGACCCAGTACTTC	CASSRAGGSQETQYF
.	14	TRBD2	TRBJ2-3	TRBV27	TGTGCCAGCAGTTTAGCGGGGGGTAGGGATACGCAGTATTTT	CASSLAGGRDTQYF
.	14	TRBD1	TRBJ1-1	TRBV7-9	TGTGCCAGCAGGGACCAGGGGGTGAACACTGAAGCTTTCTTT	CASRDQGVNTEAFF
.	15	TRBD2	TRBJ2-5	TRBV7-2	TGTGCCAGCAGTCTAGCGGGAGGGCCGGGGGAGACCCAGTACTTC	CASSLAGGPGETQYF
.	16	.	TRBJ2-5	TRBV7-8	TGTGCCAGCAGCCCATGGGCCTCAGGGGCGAAGGAGACCCAGTACTTC	CASSPWASGAKETQYF
.	13	.	TRBJ1-3	TRBV5-8	TGTGCCAGCAGCTTCACAACTGGAAACACCATATATTTT	CASSFTTGNTIYF
.	12	.	TRBJ2-5	TRBV10-3	TGTGCCATCGCTTTTGAGAAAGAGACCCAGTACTTC	CAIAFEKETQYF
.	13	TRBD1	TRBJ2-5	TRBV5-1	TGCGCCAGCAGCTTACAGGGGCAAGAGACCCAGTACTTC	CASSLQGQETQYF
.	17	.	TRBJ2-1	TRBV28	TGTGCCAGCAGTTTGCCTCCCTCACGACTGGCTGGGAATGAGCAGTTCTTC	CASSLPPSRLAGNEQFF
.	14	TRBD2	TRBJ2-5	TRBV7-2	TGTGCCAGCTCTAGCGGGGGGGCCGCGGAGACCCAGTACTTC	CASSSGGAAETQYF
.	15	.	TRBJ2-1	TRBV28	TGTGCCAGCAGTTCGGGACTCGAACATGTTGATGAGCAGTTCTTC	CASSSGLEHVDEQFF